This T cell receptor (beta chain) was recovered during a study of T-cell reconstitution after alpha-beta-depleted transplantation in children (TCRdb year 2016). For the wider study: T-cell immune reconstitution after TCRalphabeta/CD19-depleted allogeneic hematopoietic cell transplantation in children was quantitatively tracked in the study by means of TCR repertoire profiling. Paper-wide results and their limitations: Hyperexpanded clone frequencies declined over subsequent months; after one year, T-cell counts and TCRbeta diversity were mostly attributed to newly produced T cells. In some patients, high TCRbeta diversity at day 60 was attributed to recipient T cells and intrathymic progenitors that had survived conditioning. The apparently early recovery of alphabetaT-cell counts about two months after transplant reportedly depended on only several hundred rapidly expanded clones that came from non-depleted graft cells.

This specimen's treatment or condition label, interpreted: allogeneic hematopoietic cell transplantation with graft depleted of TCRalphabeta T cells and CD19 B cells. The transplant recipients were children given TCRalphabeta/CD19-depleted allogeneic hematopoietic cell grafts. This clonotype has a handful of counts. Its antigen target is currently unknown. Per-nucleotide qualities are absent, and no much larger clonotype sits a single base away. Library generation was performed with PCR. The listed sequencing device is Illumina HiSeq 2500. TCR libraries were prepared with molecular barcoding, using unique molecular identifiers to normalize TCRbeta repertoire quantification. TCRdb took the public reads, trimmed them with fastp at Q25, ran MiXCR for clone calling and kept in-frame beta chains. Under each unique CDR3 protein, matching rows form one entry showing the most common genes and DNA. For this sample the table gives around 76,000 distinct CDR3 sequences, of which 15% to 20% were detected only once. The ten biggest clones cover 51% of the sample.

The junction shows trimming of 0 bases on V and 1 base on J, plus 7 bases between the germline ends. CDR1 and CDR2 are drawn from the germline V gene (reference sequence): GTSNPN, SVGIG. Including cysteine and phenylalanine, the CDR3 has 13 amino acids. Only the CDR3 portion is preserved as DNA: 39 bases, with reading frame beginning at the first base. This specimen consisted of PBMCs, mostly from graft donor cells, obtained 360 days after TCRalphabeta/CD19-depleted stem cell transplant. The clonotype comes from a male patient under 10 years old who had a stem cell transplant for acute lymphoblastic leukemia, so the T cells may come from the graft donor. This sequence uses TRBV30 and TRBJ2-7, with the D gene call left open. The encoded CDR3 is CAWSVTQSYEQYF. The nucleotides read TGTGCCTGGAGTGTAACACAGTCCTACGAGCAGTACTTC.